This record concerns one T cell receptor beta chain sequence. No antigen is known for it. This specimen belongs to a study of identical twins. Study results and caveats: Models underpredicted monozygotic twin sharing of out-of-frame TCR alpha. Fewer insertions characterized abundant cord blood beta clonotypes, whereas memory repertoires showed none.

Template switching, a step in the protocol, added a universal primer site, and cDNA carried unique molecular identifiers. MiXCR was run by TCRdb on the 5' RACE reads, yielding one entry per CDR3 protein. The sample yields roughly 1.6 million distinct CDR3 sequences, around 29% seen once. Per germline, CDR1 MGHRA and CDR2 YSYEKL. Trimming cost V 3 bases and J 2 bases; bases outside gene matches: 13. The CDR3 is 18 amino acids. The sequence was collected from a newborn girl in good health. Sequencing input: cord blood. The V gene is TRBV4-1, the J gene TRBJ1-2, with 9 bases identical to TRBD1. In DNA, the CDR3 is TGCGCCAGCAGCCACTTTACAGGGGGCGGATCGGCGAACTATGGCTACACCTTC. Translating gives CASSHFTGGGSANYGYTF.